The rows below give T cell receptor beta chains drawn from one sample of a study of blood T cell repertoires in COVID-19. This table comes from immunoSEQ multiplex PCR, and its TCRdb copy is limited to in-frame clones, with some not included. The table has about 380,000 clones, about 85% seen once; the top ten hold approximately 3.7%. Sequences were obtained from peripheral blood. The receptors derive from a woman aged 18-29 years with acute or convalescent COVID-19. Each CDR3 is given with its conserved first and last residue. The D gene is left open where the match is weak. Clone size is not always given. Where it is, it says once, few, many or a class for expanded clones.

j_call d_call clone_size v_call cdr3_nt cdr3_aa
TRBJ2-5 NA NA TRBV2 TGTGCCAGCAGCACCATATCGGGTGGGGAGACCCAGTACTTC CASSTISGGETQYF
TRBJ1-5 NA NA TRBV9 TGTGCCAGCAGCGCGGGTGGGAGCAATCAGCCCCAGCATTTT CASSAGGSNQPQHF
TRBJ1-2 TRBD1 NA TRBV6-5 TGTGCCAGCAGTATACAGGGGGCGGGTGGCTACACCTTC CASSIQGAGGYTF
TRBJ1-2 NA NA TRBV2 TGTGCCAGCACCTCAGAGTCCGGGGGAGGCTACACCTTC CASTSESGGGYTF
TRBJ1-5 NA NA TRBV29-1 TGCAGCTCCTCCTCAGGGGACGGCAGTCAGCCCCAGCATTTT CSSSSGDGSQPQHF
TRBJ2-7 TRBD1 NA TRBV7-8 TGTGCCAGCAGCCCAATGGTACAGGGGGCGGTCGAGCAGTACTTC CASSPMVQGAVEQYF
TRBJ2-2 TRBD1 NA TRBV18 TGTGCCAGCTCCCCGGGACAGTGGAACACCGGGGAGCTGTTTTTT CASSPGQWNTGELFF
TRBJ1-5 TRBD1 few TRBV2 TGTGCCAGCGGGGACAGGGGAAATCAGCCCCAGCATTTT CASGDRGNQPQHF
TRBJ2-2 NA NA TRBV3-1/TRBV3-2 TGTGCCAGCAGCCAAGGTAGTAGCCGACGCGGGGAGCTGTTTTTT CASSQGSSRRGELFF
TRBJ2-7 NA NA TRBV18 TGTGCCAGCTCCTCCCGGGAGGACAGAGTTGCCGAGCAGTACTTC CASSSREDRVAEQYF
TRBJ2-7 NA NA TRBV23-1 TGCGCCAGCAGTCCACCGCGACCGGACAGATCTTACGAGCAGTACTTC CASSPPRPDRSYEQYF
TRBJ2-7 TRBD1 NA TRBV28 TGTGCCAGCAGTTTTACCGGGACAGCTTACGAGCAGTACTTC CASSFTGTAYEQYF
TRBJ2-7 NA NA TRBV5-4 TGTGCCAGCAGCTTGGGACAGGCTGACGAGCAGTACTTC CASSLGQADEQYF
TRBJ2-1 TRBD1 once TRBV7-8 TGTGCCAGCAGCTTAGATCGGACAGGGGGCAATGAGCAGTTCTTC CASSLDRTGGNEQFF
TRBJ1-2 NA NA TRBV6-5 TGTGCCAGCAGTTATATTGAGGGAGACTATGGCTACACCTTC CASSYIEGDYGYTF
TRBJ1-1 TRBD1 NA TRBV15 TGTGCCACCAGCAGAGTTTGGCGAACAGGGGTGAACACTGAAGCTTTCTTT CATSRVWRTGVNTEAFF
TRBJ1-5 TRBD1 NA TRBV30 TGTGCCTGGAGTGCTCCGGGACAGGGAAAATATCAGCCCCAGCATTTT CAWSAPGQGKYQPQHF
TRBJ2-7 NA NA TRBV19 TGTGCCAGCGAGGAGACAGGCAATAATGGTTACTACGAGCAGTACTTC CASEETGNNGYYEQYF
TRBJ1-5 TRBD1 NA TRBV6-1 TGTGCCAGCAGTGAAGTACCCAGGGGGAATCAGCCCCAGCATTTT CASSEVPRGNQPQHF
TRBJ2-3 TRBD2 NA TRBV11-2 TGTGCCAGCAGCTTACAGCCGGGGGGGGCCTTAGATACGCAGTATTTT CASSLQPGGALDTQYF
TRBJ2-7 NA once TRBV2 TGTGCCAGCAGTGAATTAAGGACAATATCCTACGAGCAGTACTTC CASSELRTISYEQYF
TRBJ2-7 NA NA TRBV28 TGTGCCAGCAGTCCTACCCTGACAGGCTCCTACGAGCAGTACTTC CASSPTLTGSYEQYF
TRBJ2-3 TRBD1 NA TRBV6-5 TGTGCCAGCAGTTACGGGACAGATCCCCCCACAGATACGCAGTATTTT CASSYGTDPPTDTQYF
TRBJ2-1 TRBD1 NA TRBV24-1 TGTGCCACCAGTGCTACAGGGGAGATGGATGAGCAGTTCTTC CATSATGEMDEQFF
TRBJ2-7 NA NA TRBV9 TGTGCCAGCAGCGTAGAAAGTGCTAGCTCCTACGAGCAGTACTTC CASSVESASSYEQYF
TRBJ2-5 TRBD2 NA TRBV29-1 TGCAGCGTTGAACGGGGGGAAGGTGAAGAGACCCAGTACTTC CSVERGEGEETQYF
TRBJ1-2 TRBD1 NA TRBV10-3 TGTGCCATTCGACAGGGAATTTGGGACACCTTC CAIRQGIWDTF
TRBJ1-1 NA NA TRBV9 TGTGCCAGCAGCGTTATGGGGAGTCGAGAAGCTTTCTTT CASSVMGSREAFF
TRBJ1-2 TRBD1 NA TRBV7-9 TGTGCCAGCACCACGACAGGGGGCGCGTATGGCTACACCTTC CASTTTGGAYGYTF
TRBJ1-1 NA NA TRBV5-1 TGCGCCAGCAGCTTGGCCCAGACAGGGAACACTGAAGCTTTCTTT CASSLAQTGNTEAFF
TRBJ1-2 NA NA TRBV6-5 TGTGCCAGCAGGATTCGAGGGCAGAACTATGGCTACACCTTC CASRIRGQNYGYTF
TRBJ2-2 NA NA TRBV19 TGTGCCAGTAGTATCAACAGGGCCACCGGGGAGCTGTTTTTT CASSINRATGELFF
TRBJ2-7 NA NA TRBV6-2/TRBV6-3 TGTGCCAGCAGCGACAGCTACGAGCAGTACTTC CASSDSYEQYF
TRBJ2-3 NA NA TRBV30 TGTGCCTGGATGGGACTTTGGGGCCCAGATACGCAGTATTTT CAWMGLWGPDTQYF
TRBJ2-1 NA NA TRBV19 TGTGCCAGTACGACGACTAACTACAATGAGCAGTTCTTC CASTTTNYNEQFF
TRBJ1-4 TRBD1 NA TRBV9 TGTGCCAGCAGCGTCCGGACAGGGGACGAAAAACTGTTTTTT CASSVRTGDEKLFF
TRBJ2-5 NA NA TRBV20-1 TGCAGTGCTAAAGCGGAAGAGACCCAGTACTTC CSAKAEETQYF
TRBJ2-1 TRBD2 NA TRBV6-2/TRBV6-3 TGTGCCAGCAGCTTTGCTAGCGGGTCCTACAATGAGCAGTTCTTC CASSFASGSYNEQFF
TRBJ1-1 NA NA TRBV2 TGTGCCAGCAGTGTCGATCCCCGGTACACTGAAGCTTTCTTT CASSVDPRYTEAFF
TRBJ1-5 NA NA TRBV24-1 TGTGCCACCAGTGATTTAGGAGACGGAGGATTTTTTAGCAATCAGCCCCAGCATTTT CATSDLGDGGFFSNQPQHF
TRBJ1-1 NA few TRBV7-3 TGTGCCAGCAGCTTAAATCGGGCAGGGCGTTCTGAAGCTTTCTTT CASSLNRAGRSEAFF
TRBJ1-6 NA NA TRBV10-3 TGTGCCATCAGTGAACAGGATAATTCACCCCTCCACTTT CAISEQDNSPLHF
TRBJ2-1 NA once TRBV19 TGTGCCAGTAGTATAGAAAGGGACAAGTACAATGAGCAGTTCTTC CASSIERDKYNEQFF
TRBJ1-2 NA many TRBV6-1 TGTGCCAGCAGTGATCTGAAATCAGGGAACTATGGCTACACCTTC CASSDLKSGNYGYTF
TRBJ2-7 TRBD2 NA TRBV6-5 TGTGCCAGCATAAATAGCGGGGGGAACTACGAGCAGTACTTC CASINSGGNYEQYF
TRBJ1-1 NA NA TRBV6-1 TGTGCCAGCAGTGAATCTCGGTCGGGTGAAGCTTTCTTT CASSESRSGEAFF
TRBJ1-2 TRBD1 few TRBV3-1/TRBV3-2 TGTGCCAGCAGTCCATTACAGGGGAGTAGTGGCTACACCTTC CASSPLQGSSGYTF
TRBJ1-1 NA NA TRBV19 TGTGCCAGTACCCCAATGGGGGGGTACACTGAAGCTTTCTTT CASTPMGGYTEAFF
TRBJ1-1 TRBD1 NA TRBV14 TGTGCCAGCAGCCAACCGAGGACAGGGGTAAACACTGAAGCTTTCTTT CASSQPRTGVNTEAFF
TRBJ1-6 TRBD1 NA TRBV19 TGTGCCAGTAGTATTTCATGGACAGGTGGGTCACCCCTCCACTTT CASSISWTGGSPLHF
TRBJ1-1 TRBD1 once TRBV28 TGTGCCAGCAGCCGCAGGGGGCCTGAAGCTTTCTTT CASSRRGPEAFF
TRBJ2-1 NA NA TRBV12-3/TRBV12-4 TGTGCCAGCAGCCCCGGAGGGCTCAATGAGCAGTTCTTC CASSPGGLNEQFF
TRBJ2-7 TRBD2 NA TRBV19 TGTGCCAGTGGAGTCGGGACTAGCCCGGGGGAGCAGTACTTC CASGVGTSPGEQYF